Below, one TCR beta chain is given with its context. These data are taken from a study of blood T cell repertoires in COVID-19. Turning to the study itself: Acute and convalescent COVID-19 specimens originated in the United States, Italy and Spain. T cells, B-cell-depleted T cells, or PBMCs supplied cDNA or gDNA.

Original analysis: Counts of nucleated cells, estimated from reference gene primer amplification, were obtained. The assay was immunoSEQ multiplex PCR, and TCRdb's table has in-frame clones only and misses some. The D gene and trimming were derived from the DNA, and the V and J assignments and clone size from that table. The sample records more than 350,000 clones, 89% being singletons. Followed over time, Seattle patients had been enrolled while infection was active. There are 16 residues in the CDR3. CDR1 is MGHDK, CDR2 SYGVNS, per germline. Trimming pared 1 base from V and 0 bases from J, leaving 10 bases between.

The TCR comes from a woman aged 25 to 45 with COVID-19, enrolled during active disease. The V call is TRBV25-1, the J call TRBJ1-3; TRBD1 might be the D (6 bases). The sample comprised peripheral blood. The DNA of the CDR3 is TGTGCCAGCAGTGAATTTGGCAGGGGCTCTGGAAACACCATATATTTT. This gives the protein CASSEFGRGSGNTIYF.